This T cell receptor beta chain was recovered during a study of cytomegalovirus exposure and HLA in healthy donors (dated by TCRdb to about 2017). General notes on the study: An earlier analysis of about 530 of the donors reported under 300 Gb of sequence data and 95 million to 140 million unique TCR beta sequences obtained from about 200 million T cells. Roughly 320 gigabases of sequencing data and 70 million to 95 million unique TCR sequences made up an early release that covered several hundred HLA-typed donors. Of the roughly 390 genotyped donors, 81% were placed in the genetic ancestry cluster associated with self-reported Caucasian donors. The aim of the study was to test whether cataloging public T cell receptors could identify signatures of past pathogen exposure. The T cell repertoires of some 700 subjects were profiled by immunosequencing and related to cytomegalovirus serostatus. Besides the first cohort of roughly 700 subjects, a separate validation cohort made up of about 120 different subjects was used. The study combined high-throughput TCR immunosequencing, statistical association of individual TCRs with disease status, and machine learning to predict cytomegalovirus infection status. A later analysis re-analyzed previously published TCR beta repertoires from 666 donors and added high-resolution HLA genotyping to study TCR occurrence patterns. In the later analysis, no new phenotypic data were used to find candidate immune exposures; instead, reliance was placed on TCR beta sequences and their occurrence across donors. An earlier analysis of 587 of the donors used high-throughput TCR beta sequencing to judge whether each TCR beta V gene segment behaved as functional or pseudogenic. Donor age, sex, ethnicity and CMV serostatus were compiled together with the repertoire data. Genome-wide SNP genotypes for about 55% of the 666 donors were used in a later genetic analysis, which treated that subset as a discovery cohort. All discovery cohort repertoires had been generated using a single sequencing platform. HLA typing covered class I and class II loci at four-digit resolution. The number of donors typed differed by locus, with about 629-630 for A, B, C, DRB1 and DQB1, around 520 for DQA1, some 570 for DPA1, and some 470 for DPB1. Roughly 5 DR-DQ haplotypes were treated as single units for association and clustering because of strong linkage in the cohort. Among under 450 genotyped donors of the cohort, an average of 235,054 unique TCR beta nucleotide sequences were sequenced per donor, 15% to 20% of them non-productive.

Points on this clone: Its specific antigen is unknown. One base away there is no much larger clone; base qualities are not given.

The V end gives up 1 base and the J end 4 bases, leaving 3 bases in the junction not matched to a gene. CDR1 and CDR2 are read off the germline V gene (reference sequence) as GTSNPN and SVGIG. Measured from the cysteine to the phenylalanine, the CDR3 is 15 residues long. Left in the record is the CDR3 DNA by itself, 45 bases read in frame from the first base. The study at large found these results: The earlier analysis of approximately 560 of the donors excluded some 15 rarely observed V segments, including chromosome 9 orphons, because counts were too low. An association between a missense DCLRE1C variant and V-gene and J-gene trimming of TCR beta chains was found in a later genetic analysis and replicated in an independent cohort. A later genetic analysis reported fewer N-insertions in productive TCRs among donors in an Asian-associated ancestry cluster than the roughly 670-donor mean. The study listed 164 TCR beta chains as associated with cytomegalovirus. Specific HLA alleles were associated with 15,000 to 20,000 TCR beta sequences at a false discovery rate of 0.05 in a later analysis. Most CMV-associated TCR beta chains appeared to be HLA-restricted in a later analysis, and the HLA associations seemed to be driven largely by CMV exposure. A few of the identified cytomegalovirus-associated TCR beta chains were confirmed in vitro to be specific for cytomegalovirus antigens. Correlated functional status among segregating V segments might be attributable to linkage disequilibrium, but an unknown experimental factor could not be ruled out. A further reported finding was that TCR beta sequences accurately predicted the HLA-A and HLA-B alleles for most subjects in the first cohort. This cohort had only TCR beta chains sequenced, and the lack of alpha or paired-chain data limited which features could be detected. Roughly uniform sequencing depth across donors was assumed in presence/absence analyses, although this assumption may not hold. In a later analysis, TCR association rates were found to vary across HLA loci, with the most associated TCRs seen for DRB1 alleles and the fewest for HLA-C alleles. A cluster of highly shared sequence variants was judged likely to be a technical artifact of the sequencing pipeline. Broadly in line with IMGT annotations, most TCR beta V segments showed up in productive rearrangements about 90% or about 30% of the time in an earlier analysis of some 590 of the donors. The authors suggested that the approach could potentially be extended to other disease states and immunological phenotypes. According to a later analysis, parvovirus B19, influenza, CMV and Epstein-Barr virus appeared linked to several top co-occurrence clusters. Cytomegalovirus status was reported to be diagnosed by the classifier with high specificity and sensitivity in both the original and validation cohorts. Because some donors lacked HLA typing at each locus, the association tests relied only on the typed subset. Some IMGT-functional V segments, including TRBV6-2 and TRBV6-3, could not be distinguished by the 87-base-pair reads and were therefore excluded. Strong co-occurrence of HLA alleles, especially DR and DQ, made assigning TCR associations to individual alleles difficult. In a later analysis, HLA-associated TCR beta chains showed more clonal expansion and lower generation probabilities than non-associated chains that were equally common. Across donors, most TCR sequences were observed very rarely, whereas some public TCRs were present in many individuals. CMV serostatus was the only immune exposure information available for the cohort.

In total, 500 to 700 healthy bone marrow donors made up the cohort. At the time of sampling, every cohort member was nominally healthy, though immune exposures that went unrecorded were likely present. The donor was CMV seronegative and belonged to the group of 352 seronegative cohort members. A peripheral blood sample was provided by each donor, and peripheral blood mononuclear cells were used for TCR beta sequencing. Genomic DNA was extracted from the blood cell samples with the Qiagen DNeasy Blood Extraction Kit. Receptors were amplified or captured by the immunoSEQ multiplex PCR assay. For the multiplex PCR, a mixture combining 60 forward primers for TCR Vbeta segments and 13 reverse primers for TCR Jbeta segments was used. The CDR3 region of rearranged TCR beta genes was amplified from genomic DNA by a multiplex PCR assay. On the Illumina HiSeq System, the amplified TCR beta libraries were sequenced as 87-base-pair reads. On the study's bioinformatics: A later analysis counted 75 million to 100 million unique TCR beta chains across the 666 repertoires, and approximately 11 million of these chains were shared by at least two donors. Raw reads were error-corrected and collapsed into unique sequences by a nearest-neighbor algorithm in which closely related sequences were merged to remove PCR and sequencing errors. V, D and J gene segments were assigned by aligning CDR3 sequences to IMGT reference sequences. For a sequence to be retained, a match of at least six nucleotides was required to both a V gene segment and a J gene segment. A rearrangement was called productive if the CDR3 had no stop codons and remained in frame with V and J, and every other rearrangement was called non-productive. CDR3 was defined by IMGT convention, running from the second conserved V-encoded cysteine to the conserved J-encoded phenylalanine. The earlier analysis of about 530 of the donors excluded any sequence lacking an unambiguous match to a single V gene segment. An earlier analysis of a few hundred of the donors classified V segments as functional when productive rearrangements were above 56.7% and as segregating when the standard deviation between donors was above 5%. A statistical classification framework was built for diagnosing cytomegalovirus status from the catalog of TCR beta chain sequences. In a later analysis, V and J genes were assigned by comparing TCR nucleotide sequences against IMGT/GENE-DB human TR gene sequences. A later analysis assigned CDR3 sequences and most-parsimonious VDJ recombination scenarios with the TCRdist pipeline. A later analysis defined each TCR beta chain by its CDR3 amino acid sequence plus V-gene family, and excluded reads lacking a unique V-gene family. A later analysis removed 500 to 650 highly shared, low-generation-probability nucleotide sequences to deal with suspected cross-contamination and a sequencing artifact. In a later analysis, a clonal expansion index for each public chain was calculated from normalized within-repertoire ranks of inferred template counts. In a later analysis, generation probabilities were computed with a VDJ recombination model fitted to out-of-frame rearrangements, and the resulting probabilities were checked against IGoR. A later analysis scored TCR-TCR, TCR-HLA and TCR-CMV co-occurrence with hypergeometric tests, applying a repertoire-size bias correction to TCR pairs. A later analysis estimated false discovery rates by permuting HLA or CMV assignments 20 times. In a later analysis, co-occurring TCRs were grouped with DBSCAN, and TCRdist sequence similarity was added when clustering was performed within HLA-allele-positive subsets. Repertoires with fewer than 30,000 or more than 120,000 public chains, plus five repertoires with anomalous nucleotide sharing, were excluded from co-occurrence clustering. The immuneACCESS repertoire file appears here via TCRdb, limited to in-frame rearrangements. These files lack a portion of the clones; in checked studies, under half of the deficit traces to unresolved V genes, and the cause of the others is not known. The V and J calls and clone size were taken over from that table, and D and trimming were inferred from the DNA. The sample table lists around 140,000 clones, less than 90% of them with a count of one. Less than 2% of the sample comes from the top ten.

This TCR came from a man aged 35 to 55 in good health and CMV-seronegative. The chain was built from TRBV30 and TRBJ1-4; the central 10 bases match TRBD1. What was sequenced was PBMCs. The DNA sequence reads TGTGCCTGGAGTGGACAGGGGGCGTTTAATGAAAAACTGTTTTTT. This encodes CAWSGQGAFNEKLFF.